Each of the 20 T cell receptor beta chains below was sequenced from the same sample in a study of blood T cell repertoires in COVID-19. Libraries were prepared by immunoSEQ multiplex PCR; TCRdb keeps only in-frame clonotypes and omits some of them. The sample has some 250,000 clones, approximately 86% seen once. The sequenced sample consisted of peripheral blood. Receptors were obtained from a woman between 18 and 30 years old with acute or convalescent COVID-19.

V is TRBV9 and J is TRBJ2-1; D uncertain. Trimming removed 0 bases at V and 4 bases at J, with 11 bases between. Germline V gene lookup returns CDR1 SGDLS and CDR2 YYNGEE. This CDR3 is 15 amino acids long. CDR3 sequence reads: CASSVVDSRYNEQFF. The CDR3 DNA reads as TGTGCCAGCAGCGTAGTTGATAGCCGGTACAATGAGCAGTTCTTC.

This chain connects TRBV6-6 to TRBJ2-7, with 10 bases fitting TRBD2. The junction had 6 bases not matched to a gene; V was cut back by 5 bases and J by 5 bases. Germline assignment: CDR1 MNHNY and CDR2 SVGAGI (reference sequence). CDR3 size: 14 residues. CDR3 protein: CASSPSGRYHEQYF. DNA of the CDR3: TGTGCCAGCAGTCCTAGCGGGAGATACCACGAGCAGTACTTC.

The J gene is TRBJ2-2, the V gene TRBV6-1; 7 positions match TRBD2. With 3 bases clipped from V and 4 bases from J, the junction kept 5 bases outside the gene matches. Germline loops: CDR1 MNHNS, CDR2 SASEGT. The CDR3 covers 15 residues. CDR3 bases: TGTGCCAGCAGTGATGGGGGGGACTCCACCGGGGAGCTGTTTTTT. Translation: CASSDGGDSTGELFF.

This chain links TRBV19 with TRBJ2-1; D unclear. Germline CDR1 LNHDA, CDR2 SQIVND (reference sequence). The V end was cut by 5 bases, the J end by 2 bases, with 10 bases between. This CDR3 contains 14 residues. CDR3 amino acids: CASSHQVAYNEQFF. The CDR3 DNA reads as TGTGCCAGTAGTCACCAGGTGGCCTACAATGAGCAGTTCTTC.

V is TRBV19 and J is TRBJ2-2; 7 positions match TRBD1. Germline lookup yields CDR1 LNHDA and CDR2 SQIVND (reference sequence). Trimming cost V 7 bases and J 0 bases; bases outside gene matches: 2. The CDR3 contains 14 residues. The chain's CDR3 is CASKTGTNTGELFF. CDR3 nucleotide sequence: TGTGCCAGTAAGACAGGGACGAACACCGGGGAGCTGTTTTTT.

The chain has TRBV4-3 and TRBJ2-1, with 8 bases lining up with TRBD2. The ends lost 0 bases at V and 6 bases at J; junction bases unmatched: 1. The CDR3 runs to 14 residues. CDR1 and CDR2 (germline): LGHNA, YSLEER. The CDR3 reads CASSQELAGNEQFF. CDR3 in DNA: TGCGCCAGCAGCCAAGAGCTAGCGGGCAATGAGCAGTTCTTC.

The V and J genes are TRBV27 and TRBJ2-7; no definite D call. Germline CDR1 reads MNHEY; CDR2 reads SMNVEV (reference sequence). This CDR3 region has 11 residues. V lost 6 bases and J lost 3, with 6 bases in between. CDR3 nucleotides: TGTGCCAGCAGCGACTTCTACGAGCAGTACTTC. This sequence encodes CASSDFYEQYF.

The sample holds one count of this clone. V and J are TRBV9 and TRBJ2-7; unclear D gene. The CDR3 totals 13 residues. V was trimmed by 0 bases and J by 6 bases, leaving 10 bases between them. Germline V gene data show CDR1 as SGDLS and CDR2 as YYNGEE. The CDR3 spells CASSVEAPGEQYF. In nucleotides, the CDR3 is TGTGCCAGCAGCGTAGAGGCCCCAGGCGAGCAGTACTTC.

The gene calls are TRBV4-3 and TRBJ2-7; TRBD2 matches at 9 bases. This CDR3 has 18 residues. Germline-derived CDR1 and CDR2 are LGHNA and YSLEER. V trimming: 1 base; J trimming: 3 bases; junction bases outside the gene matches: 13. CDR3 region: CASSQGGGASGNDYEQYF. The CDR3 DNA sequence: TGCGCCAGCAGCCAAGGCGGGGGGGCTAGCGGGAATGACTACGAGCAGTACTTC.

V and J are TRBV3-1 (or the pseudogene TRBV3-2) and TRBJ1-4; tentatively, D is TRBD1 (6 bases). Germline V gene sequence: CDR1 LGHDT, CDR2 YNNKEL (reference sequence). V lost 0 bases, J lost 13 bases, and 15 bases lay in between. The CDR3 has 14 residues. The CDR3 bases are TGTGCCAGCAGCCAAGAGGGGACGGAAGGGGGACTGTTTTTT. It yields the protein CASSQEGTEGGLFF.

The chain employs TRBV5-6 and TRBJ2-1; 10 bases align to TRBD2. V gave up 2 bases and J gave up 15 bases; unmatched junction bases: 8. Germline loops: CDR1 SGHDT, CDR2 YYEEEE. CDR3 length: 13 residues. CDR3 DNA sequence: TGTGCCAGCAGCTTTTTGTCTAGCGGGAGTTTGTTCTTC. Its protein is CASSFLSSGSLFF.

The chain joins TRBV20-1 to TRBJ2-5; 7 bases fit TRBD2. CDR1 DFQATT and CDR2 SNEGSKA come from the germline V gene (reference sequence). After removal of 3 bases from V and 4 bases from J, the junction contained 11 bases not matched to a gene. This CDR3 region has 15 residues. CDR3 amino acids: CSASLAGVLAETQYF. In nucleotides, the CDR3 is TGCAGTGCTAGTCTTGCGGGAGTTCTCGCAGAGACCCAGTACTTC.

This clone was counted between two and nine times. The V call is TRBV7-9, the J call TRBJ1-2; 9 bases are a match to TRBD1. Germline lookup yields CDR1 SEHNR and CDR2 FQNEAQ (reference sequence). The CDR3 length is 15 residues. J was trimmed by 10 bases and V by 5 bases; bases with no gene match: 14. The CDR3 sequence: CASSPPGQGNIDYTF. CDR3 DNA: TGTGCCAGCAGCCCACCGGGACAGGGAAATATCGACTACACCTTC.

The V and J genes are TRBV7-8 and TRBJ2-7; 10 bases match TRBD1. Trimming took 5 bases from V and 3 from J; bases not matched to a gene: 4. Per the germline V gene, CDR1 is SGHVS and CDR2 is FQNEAQ. This CDR3 is built from 14 residues. The CDR3 region has the DNA TGTGCCAGCAGCACACGGACAGGGGGCTACGAGCAGTACTTC. Translated, it gives CASSTRTGGYEQYF.

The rearrangement links TRBV7-8 to TRBJ2-2, with D maybe TRBD2 (6 bases). The V end lost 5 bases, the J end lost 0 bases, and 13 bases lay between the germline ends. The CDR3 extends over 16 amino acids. CDR1 and CDR2 (germline): SGHVS, FQNEAQ. CDR3 bases: TGTGCCAGCAGCCCCGGGGGTCTAGCGAACACCGGGGAGCTGTTTTTT. Its translation: CASSPGGLANTGELFF.

This chain joins TRBV11-2 and TRBJ2-2, with no clear D. Trimming shortened V by 2 bases and J by 7 bases, and 14 bases separated the two germline ends. Germline lookup yields CDR1 SGHAT and CDR2 FQNNGV. The CDR3 totals 15 residues. The CDR3, as DNA: TGTGCCAGCAGCTTATCTTATATGCAGTACGGGGAGCTGTTTTTT. Protein: CASSLSYMQYGELFF.

The CDR3 coding sequence is TGTGCCAGCAGCCTGACTAGTAGGGCGAATGAGCAGTTCTTC. Protein: CASSLTSRANEQFF. The chain uses TRBV7-3 and TRBJ2-1; tentatively, D is TRBD2 (6 bases). Per the germline V gene, CDR1 is SGHTA and CDR2 is FQGTGA. Trimming cost V 5 bases and J 7 bases, with 15 bases left between them. The CDR3 is 14 amino acids. Complete variable domain (other parts from reference TRBV7-3 and TRBJ2-1): GAGVSQTPSNKVTEKGKYVELRCDPISGHTALYWYRQSLGQGPEFLIYFQGTGAADDSGLPNDRFFAVRPEGSVSTLKIQRTERGDSAVYLCASSLTSRANEQFFGPGTRLTVL.

This chain links TRBV28 with TRBJ2-1; 14 positions match TRBD2. This CDR3 is 14 amino acids long. Trimming took 5 bases from V and 14 from J; bases not matched to a gene: 8. Germline V CDR1 and CDR2: MDHEN, SYDVKM. The CDR3 sequence is CASSGGTSGSFKFF. The CDR3 DNA sequence: TGTGCCAGCAGTGGGGGGACTAGCGGGAGCTTTAAGTTCTTC.

The J gene is TRBJ2-1, the V gene TRBV10-3; 9 nucleotides line up with TRBD2. Germline V gene data show CDR1 as ENHRY and CDR2 as SYGVKD. The CDR3 runs to 16 residues. V dropped 0 bases and J dropped 4; count of bases not matched to a gene: 4. This chain's CDR3 is CAISESSGRLYNEQFF. The CDR3 region has the DNA TGTGCCATCAGTGAGTCGAGCGGGAGGCTATACAATGAGCAGTTCTTC.

The chain uses TRBV7-6 and TRBJ2-1; TRBD2 matches at 11 bases. The V gene end was trimmed by 2 bases and the J gene end by 11 bases; junction bases not matched to a gene: 5. CDR3 length: 14 residues. Per germline, CDR1 SGHVS and CDR2 FNYEAQ. CDR3 sequence: CASSLLLAGVQQFF. The CDR3 DNA reads TGTGCCAGCAGCTTATTACTAGCGGGAGTTCAGCAGTTCTTC.